This T cell receptor (beta chain) was obtained from a study of T cell responses to AZD1222 COVID-19 vaccine. Sequenced by immunoSEQ multiplex PCR; TCRdb stores in-frame clones only, minus some. Of some 180,000 clones in the sample, approximately 90% were seen once. This CDR3 has 15 amino acids. V lost 3 bases and J lost 2, with 11 bases in between. Germline CDR1 reads SGHVS; CDR2 reads FQNEAQ. Pooling was applied to second doses at about 4 or about 12 weeks. The chain carries TRBV7-8 and TRBJ2-1; D possibly matches TRBD1 or TRBD2 (5 bases each). The specimen comprised peripheral blood, sampled 28 days after the second AZD1222 dose. This TCR was recovered from an adult who received the AZD1222 COVID-19 vaccine. The CDR3 sequence: CASSFWDGPYNEQFF. DNA of the CDR3: TGTGCCAGCAGCTTTTGGGACGGTCCCTACAATGAGCAGTTCTTC.